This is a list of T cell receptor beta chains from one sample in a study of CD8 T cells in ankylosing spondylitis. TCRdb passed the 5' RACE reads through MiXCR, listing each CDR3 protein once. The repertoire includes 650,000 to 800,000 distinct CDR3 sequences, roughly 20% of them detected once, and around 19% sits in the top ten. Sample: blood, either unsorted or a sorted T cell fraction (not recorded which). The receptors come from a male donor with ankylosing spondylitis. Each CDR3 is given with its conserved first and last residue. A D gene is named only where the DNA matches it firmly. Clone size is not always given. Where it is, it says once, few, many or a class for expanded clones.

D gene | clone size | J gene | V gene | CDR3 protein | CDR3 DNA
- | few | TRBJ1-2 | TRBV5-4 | CASSTGIENYGYTF | TGTGCCAGCAGCACGGGCATCGAGAACTATGGCTACACCTTC
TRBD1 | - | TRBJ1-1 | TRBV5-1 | CASSLAPGTGSTEAFF | TGCGCCAGCAGCTTGGCCCCCGGGACAGGGAGCACTGAAGCTTTCTTT
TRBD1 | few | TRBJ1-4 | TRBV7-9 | CASSLYPGGVEKLFF | TGTGCCAGCAGCTTATACCCAGGGGGTGTTGAAAAACTGTTTTTT
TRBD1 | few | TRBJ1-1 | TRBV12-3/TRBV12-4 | CASTLNRGSMNTEAFF | TGTGCCAGCACTTTAAACAGGGGGTCCATGAACACTGAAGCTTTCTTT
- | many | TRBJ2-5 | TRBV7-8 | CASSLRQRETQYF | TGTGCCAGCAGCTTACGTCAGCGGGAGACCCAGTACTTC
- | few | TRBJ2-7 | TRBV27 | CASSSNRVATYEQYF | TGTGCCAGCAGTTCAAACAGGGTTGCCACCTACGAGCAGTACTTC
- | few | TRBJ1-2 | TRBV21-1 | CASVPKDRTSSVGGYTF | TGTGCCAGCGTCCCCAAGGACAGGACCTCTTCCGTGGGTGGCTACACCTTC
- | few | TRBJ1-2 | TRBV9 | CASSVGPGSYGYTF | TGTGCCAGCAGCGTAGGGCCAGGGAGCTATGGCTACACCTTC
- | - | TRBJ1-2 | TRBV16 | CASSPTPPPYGYTF | TGTGCCAGCAGCCCGACTCCCCCCCCCTATGGCTACACCTTC
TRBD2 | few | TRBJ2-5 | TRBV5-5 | CARGDYQYQETQYF | TGTGCCAGGGGGGACTACCAGTACCAAGAGACCCAGTACTTC
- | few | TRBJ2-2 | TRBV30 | CAWSGASRTGELFF | TGTGCCTGGAGTGGGGCTAGTCGGACCGGGGAGCTGTTTTTT
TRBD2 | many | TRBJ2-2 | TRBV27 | CASARLLAGVGGELFF | TGTGCCTCAGCAAGACTTCTAGCGGGAGTCGGCGGGGAGCTGTTTTTT
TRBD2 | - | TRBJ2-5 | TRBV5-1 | CASSPQTSGRARETQYF | TGCGCCAGCAGCCCGCAGACTAGCGGGAGGGCAAGGGAGACCCAGTACTTC
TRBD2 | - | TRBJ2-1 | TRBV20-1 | CSARVAGTRMINEQFF | TGCAGTGCTAGAGTCGCCGGGACTAGAATGATCAATGAGCAGTTCTTC
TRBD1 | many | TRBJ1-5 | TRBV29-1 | CSVSEGASNQPQHF | TGCAGCGTATCGGAGGGGGCAAGCAATCAGCCCCAGCATTTT
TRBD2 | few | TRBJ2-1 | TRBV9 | CASSVVGTSGSEQFF | TGTGCCAGCAGCGTAGTTGGGACTAGCGGGAGTGAGCAGTTCTTC
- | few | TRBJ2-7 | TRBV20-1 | CSARAFIGSESYEQYF | TGCAGTGCTAGAGCCTTCATCGGATCCGAATCCTACGAGCAGTACTTC
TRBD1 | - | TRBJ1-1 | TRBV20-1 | CSAGGGRGSTEAFF | TGCAGTGCCGGAGGGGGCAGGGGTAGCACTGAAGCTTTCTTT
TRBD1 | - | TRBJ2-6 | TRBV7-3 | CASGGQGVSGANVLTF | TGTGCCAGCGGTGGACAGGGGGTTTCTGGGGCCAACGTCCTGACTTTC
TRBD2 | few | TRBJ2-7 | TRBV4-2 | CASSQEVAGAYEQYF | TGTGCCAGCAGCCAAGAGGTAGCGGGGGCCTACGAGCAGTACTTC
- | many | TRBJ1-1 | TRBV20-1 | CSALRKGGSTEAFF | TGCAGTGCTCTTCGCAAGGGCGGAAGCACTGAAGCTTTCTTT
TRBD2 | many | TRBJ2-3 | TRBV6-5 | CASSYSGLAEADTQYF | TGTGCCAGCAGTTACTCGGGTCTAGCGGAGGCAGATACGCAGTATTTT
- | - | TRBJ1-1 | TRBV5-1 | CASSLRPAVNTEAFF | TGCGCCAGCAGCCTGCGACCGGCCGTGAACACTGAAGCTTTCTTT
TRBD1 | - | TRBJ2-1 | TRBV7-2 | CASSHSGTGYNEQFF | TGTGCCAGCAGCCATTCCGGGACAGGCTACAATGAGCAGTTCTTC
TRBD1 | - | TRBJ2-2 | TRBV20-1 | CSARSGTGYTGELFF | TGCAGTGCTAGGTCCGGGACAGGGTACACCGGGGAGCTGTTTTTT
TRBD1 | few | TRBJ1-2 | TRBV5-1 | CASSFGTGEGYTF | TGCGCCAGCAGCTTTGGGACAGGGGAAGGCTACACCTTC
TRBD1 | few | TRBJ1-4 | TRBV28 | CASSFRDRDEKLFF | TGTGCCAGCAGTTTTCGGGACAGGGACGAAAAACTGTTTTTT